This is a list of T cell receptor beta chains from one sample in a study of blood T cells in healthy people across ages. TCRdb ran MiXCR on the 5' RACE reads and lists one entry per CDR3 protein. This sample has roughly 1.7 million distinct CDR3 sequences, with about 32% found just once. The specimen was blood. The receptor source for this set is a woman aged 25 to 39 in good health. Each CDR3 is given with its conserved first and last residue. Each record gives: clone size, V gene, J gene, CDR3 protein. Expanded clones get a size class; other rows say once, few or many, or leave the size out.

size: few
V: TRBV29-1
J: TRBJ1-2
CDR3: CSVTGQGTYGYTF

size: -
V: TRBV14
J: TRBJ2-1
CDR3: CASSPRIQRTSGKTRRNEQFF

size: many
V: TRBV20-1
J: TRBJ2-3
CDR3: CSAELRGDTQYF

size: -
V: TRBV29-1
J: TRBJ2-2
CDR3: CSVALAKNTGELFF

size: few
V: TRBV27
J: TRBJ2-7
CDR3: CASSTSGGEQYF

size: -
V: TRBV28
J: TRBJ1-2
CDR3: CASKPAFNYGYTF

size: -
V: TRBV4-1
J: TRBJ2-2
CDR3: CASSQAGGGGELFF

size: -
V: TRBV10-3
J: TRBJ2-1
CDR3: CAISETGIYNEQFF

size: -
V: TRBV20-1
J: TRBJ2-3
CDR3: CSAPGRLAGESYSDTQYF

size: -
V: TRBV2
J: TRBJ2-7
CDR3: CASSSKRTYEQYF

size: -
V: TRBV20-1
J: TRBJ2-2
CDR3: CSAREGRASNTGERFF

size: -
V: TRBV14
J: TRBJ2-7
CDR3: CASSQRAGPSYEQYF

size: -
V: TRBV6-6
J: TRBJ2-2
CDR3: CASSYSSRGNTGELFF

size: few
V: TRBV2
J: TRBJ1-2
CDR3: CASSGGQVYGYTF

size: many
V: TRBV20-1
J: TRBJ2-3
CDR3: CSARRSSTDTQYF

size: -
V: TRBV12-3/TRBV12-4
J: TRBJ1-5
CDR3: CASSFSTGPYSNQPQHF

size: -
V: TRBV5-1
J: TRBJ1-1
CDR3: CASSSGLGLGTEAFF

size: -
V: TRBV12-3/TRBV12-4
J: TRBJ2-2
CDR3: CASSFDKRPYTGELFF

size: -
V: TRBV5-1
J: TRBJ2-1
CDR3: CASSLVGQSNNEQFF

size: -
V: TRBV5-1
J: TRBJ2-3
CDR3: CASTSTPATGGADTQYF

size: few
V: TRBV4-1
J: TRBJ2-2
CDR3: CASSSTGDLTGELFF

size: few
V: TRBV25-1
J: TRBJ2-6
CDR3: CASSADSASGANVLTF

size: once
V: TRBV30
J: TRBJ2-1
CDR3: CAWSVSLGKDEQFF

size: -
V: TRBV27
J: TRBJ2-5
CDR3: CASSPQNPSWIQYF

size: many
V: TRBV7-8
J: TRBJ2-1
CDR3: CASSLRGLAYNEQFF

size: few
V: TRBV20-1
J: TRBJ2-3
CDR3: CSARVLANPPGDTQYF

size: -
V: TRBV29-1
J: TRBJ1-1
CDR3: CSVEKDRGSTEAFF

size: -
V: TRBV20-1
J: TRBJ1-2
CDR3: CSARGGGLQSNYGYTF

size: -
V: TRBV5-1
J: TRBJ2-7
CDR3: CASSALSEGYEQYF

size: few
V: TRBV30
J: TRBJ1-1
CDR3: CAWKNRGLPEAFF

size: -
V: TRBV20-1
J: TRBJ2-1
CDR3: CSASPASGSSYNEQFF

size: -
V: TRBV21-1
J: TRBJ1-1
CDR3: CASSSRSGTGGVRTEAFF

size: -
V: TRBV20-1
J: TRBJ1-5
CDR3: CSASWDRRLGVQPQHF

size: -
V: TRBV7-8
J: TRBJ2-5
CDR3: CASSLGLAGGSTPRKETQYF

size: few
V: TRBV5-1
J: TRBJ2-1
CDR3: CASAPLGSSYNEQFF

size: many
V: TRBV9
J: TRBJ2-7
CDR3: CASSPVPSRAYEQYF

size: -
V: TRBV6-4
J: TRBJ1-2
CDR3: CANTGIGSRGHGYTF

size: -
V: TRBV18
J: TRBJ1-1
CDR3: CASSPLGFQPRGVNTEAFF

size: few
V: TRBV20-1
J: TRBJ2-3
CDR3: CSASRSSGRLDTQYF

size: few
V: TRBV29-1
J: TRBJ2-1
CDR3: CSVEWRGPMNEQFF

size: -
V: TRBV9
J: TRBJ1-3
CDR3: CASSAMMENTIYF

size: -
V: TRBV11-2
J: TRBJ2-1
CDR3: CASSFLAGELLYNEQFF

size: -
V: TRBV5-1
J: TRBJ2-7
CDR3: CASSFTSGNEQYF

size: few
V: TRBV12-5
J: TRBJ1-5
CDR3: CASGLGQNQPQHF

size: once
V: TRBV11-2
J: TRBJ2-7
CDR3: CASSLRGRDVRWGSYEQYF

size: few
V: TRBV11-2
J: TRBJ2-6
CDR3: CASSPLTSRTGKYSGANVLTF

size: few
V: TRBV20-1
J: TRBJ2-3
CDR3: CSARELAGVSTDTQYF

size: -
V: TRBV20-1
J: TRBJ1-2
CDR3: CSADRGPGEGYTF